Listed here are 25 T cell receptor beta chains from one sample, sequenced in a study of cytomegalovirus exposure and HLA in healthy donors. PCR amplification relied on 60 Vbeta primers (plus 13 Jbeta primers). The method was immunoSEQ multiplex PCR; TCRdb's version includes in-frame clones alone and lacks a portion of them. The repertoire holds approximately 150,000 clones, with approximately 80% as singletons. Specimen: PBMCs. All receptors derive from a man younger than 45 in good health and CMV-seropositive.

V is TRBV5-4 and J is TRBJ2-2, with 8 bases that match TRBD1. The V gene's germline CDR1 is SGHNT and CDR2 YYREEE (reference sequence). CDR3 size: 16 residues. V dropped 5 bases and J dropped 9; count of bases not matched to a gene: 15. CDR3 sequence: CASSITGTGRSRELFF. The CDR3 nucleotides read TGTGCCAGCAGTATAACCGGGACAGGTCGCTCTAGGGAGCTGTTTTTT.

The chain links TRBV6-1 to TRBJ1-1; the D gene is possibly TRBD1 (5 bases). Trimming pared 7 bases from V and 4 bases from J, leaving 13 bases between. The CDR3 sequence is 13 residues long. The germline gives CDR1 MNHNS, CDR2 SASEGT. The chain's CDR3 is CASKTSGPTEAFF. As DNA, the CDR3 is TGTGCCAGCAAAACCTCAGGGCCCACTGAAGCTTTCTTT.

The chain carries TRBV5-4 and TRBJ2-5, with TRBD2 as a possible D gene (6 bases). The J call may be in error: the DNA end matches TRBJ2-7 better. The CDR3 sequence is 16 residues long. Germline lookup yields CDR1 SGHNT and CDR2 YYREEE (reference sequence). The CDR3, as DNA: TGTGCCAGCAGCTTGTGGGCCGGGAGAATCTCCTACGAGCAGTACTTC. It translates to CASSLWAGRISYEQYF.

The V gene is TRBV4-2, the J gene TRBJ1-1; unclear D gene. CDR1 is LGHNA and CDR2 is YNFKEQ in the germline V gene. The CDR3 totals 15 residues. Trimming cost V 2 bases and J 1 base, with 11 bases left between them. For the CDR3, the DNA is TGTGCCAGCAGCCAAATTCGTGAGGGGAACACTGAAGCTTTCTTT. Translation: CASSQIREGNTEAFF.

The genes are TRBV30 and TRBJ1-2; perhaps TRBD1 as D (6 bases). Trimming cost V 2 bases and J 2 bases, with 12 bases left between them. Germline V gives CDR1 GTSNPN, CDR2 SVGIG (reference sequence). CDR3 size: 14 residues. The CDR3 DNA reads TGTGCCTGGAGTCGAAAACAGGGCAACTATGGCTACACCTTC. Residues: CAWSRKQGNYGYTF.

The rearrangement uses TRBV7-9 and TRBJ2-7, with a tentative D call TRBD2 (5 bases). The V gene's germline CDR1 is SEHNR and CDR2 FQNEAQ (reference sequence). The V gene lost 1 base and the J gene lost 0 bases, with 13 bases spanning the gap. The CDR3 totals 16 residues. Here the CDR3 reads CASSLVSGFSSYEQYF. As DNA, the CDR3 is TGTGCCAGCAGCTTAGTGAGCGGATTTAGCTCCTACGAGCAGTACTTC.

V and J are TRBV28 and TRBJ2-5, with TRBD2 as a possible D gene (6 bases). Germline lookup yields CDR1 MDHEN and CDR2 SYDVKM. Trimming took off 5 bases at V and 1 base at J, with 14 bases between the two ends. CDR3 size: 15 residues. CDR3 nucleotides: TGTGCCAGCAGTGCCGGGACTGTCCGCCAAGAGACCCAGTACTTC. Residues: CASSAGTVRQETQYF.

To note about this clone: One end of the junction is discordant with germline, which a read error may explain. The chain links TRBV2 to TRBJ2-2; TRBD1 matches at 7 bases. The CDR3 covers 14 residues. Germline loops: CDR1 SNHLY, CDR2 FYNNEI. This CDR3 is CASREDRENGELFF. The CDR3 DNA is TGTGCCAGCAGGGAAGACAGGGAAAACGGGGAGCTGTTTTTT. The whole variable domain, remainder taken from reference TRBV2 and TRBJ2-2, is EPEVTQTPSHQVTQMGQEVILRCVPISNHLYFYWYRQILGQKVEFLVSFYNNEISEKSEIFDDQFSVERPDGSNFTLKIRSTKLEDSAMYFCASREDRENGELFFGEGSRLTVL.

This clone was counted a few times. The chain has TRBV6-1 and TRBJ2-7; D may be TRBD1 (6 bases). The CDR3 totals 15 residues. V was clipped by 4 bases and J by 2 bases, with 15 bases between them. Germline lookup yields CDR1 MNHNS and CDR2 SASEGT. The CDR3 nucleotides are TGTGCCAGCAGTGTACCTACAGGGAAAACCTACGAGCAGTACTTC. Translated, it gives CASSVPTGKTYEQYF.

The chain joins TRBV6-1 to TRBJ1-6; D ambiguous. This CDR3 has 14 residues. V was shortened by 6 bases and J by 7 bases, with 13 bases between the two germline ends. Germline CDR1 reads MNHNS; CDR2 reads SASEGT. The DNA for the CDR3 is TGTGCCAGCAGACACACCTTTTTCAATTCACCCCTCCACTTT. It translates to CASRHTFFNSPLHF.

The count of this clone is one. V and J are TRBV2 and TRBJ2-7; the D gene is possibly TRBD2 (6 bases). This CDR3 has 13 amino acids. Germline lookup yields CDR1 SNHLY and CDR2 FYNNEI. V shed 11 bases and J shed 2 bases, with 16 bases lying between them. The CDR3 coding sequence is TGTGCCGGATCTAGCGACAAGACCTACGAGCAGTACTTC. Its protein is CAGSSDKTYEQYF.

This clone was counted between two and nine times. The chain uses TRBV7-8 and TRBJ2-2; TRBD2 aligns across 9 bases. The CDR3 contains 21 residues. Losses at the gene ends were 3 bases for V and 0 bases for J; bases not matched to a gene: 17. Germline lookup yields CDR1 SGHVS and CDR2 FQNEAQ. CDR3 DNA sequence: TGTGCCAGCAGCTTCAGCACCGGGACTAGCATTGGGGGCCCGAACACCGGGGAGCTGTTTTTT. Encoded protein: CASSFSTGTSIGGPNTGELFF.

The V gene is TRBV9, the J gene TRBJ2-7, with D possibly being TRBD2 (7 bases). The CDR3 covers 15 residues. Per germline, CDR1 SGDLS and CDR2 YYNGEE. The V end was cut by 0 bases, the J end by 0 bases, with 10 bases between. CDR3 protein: CASSVEGGSSYEQYF. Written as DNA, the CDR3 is TGTGCCAGCAGCGTAGAGGGGGGGAGCTCCTACGAGCAGTACTTC. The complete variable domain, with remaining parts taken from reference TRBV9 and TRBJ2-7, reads DSGVTQTPKHLITATGQRVTLRCSPRSGDLSVYWYQQSLDQGLQFLIQYYNGEERAKGNILERFSAQQFPDLHSELNLSSLELGDSALYFCASSVEGGSSYEQYFGPGTRLTVT.

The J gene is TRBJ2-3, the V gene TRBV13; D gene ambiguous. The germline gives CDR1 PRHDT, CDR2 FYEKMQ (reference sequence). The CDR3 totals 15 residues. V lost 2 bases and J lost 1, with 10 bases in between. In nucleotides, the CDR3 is TGTGCCAGCAGCTTAAGGCGGTTCGGCACAGATACGCAGTATTTT. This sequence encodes CASSLRRFGTDTQYF.

In DNA form, the CDR3 reads TGTGCCAGCAGGACAGCGAACTATGGCTACACCTTC. Its translation: CASRTANYGYTF. The rearrangement links TRBV6-5 to TRBJ1-2, with a tentative D call TRBD1 (5 bases). CDR3 size: 12 residues. Germline V gene data show CDR1 as MNHEY and CDR2 as SVGAGI. The V gene lost 6 bases and the J gene lost 2 bases, with 7 bases spanning the gap.

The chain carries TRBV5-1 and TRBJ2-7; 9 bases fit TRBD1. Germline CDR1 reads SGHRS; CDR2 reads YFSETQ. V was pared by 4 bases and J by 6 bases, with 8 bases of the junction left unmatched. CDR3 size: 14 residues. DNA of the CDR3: TGCGCCAGCAGCGCCCCGGACAGGGGAGCCGAGCAGTACTTC. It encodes CASSAPDRGAEQYF. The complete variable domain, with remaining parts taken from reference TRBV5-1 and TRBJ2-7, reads KAGVTQTPRYLIKTRGQQVTLSCSPISGHRSVSWYQQTPGQGLQFLFEYFSETQRNKGNFPGRFSGRQFSNSRSEMNVSTLELGDSALYLCASSAPDRGAEQYFGPGTRLTVT.

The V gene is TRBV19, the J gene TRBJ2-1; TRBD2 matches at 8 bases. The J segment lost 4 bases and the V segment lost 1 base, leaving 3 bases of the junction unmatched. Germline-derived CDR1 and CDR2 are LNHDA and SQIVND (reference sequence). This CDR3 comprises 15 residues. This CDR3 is CASSIVRGVYNEQFF. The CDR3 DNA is TGTGCCAGTAGTATAGTGCGGGGGGTGTACAATGAGCAGTTCTTC. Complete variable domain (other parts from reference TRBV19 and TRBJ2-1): DGGITQSPKYLFRKEGQNVTLSCEQNLNHDAMYWYRQDPGQGLRLIYYSQIVNDFQKGDIAEGYSVSREKKESFPLTVTSAQKNPTAFYLCASSIVRGVYNEQFFGPGTRLTVL.

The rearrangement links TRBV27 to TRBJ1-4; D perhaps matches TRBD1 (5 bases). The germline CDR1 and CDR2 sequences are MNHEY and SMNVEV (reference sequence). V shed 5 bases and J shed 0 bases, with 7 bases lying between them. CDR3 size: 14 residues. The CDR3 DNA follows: TGTGCCAGCAGTGGGGGGGCAACTAATGAAAAACTGTTTTTT. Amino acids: CASSGGATNEKLFF.

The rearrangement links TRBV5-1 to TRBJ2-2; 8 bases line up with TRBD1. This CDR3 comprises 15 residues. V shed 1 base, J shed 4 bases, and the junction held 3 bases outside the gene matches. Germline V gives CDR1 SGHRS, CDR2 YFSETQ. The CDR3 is CASSLQTGGTGELFF. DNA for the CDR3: TGCGCCAGCAGCTTGCAAACAGGGGGCACCGGGGAGCTGTTTTTT.

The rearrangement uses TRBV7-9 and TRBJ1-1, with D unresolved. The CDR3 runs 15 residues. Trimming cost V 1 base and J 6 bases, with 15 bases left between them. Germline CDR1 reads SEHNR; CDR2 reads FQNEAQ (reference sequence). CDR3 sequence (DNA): TGTGCCAGCAGCTTAGGAGCGGGCCTAGGACCTGAAGCTTTCTTT. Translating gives CASSLGAGLGPEAFF.

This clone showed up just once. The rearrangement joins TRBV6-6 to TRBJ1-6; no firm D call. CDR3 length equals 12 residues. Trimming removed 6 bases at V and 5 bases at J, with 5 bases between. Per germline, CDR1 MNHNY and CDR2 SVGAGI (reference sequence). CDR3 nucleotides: TGTGCCAGCAGCTCTCATAATTCACCCCTCCACTTT. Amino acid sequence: CASSSHNSPLHF.

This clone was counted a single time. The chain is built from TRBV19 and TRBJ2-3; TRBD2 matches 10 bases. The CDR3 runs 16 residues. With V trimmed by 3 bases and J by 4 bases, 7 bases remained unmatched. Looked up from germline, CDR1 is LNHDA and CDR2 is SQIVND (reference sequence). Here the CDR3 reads CASSMGSGGVADTQYF. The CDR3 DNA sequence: TGTGCCAGTAGTATGGGGAGCGGGGGGGTTGCAGATACGCAGTATTTT.

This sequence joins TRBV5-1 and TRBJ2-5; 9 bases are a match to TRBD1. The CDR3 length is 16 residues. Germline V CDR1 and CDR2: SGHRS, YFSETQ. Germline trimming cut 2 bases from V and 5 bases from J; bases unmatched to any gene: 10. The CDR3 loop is CASSFERTGAKETQYF. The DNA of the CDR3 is TGCGCCAGCAGCTTTGAACGGACAGGGGCGAAGGAGACCCAGTACTTC.

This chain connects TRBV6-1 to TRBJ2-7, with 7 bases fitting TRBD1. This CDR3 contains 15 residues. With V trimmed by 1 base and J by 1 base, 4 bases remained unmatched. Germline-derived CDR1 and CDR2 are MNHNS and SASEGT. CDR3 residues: CASSEEWTGSYEQYF. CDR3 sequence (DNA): TGTGCCAGCAGTGAAGAGTGGACAGGATCCTACGAGCAGTACTTC.

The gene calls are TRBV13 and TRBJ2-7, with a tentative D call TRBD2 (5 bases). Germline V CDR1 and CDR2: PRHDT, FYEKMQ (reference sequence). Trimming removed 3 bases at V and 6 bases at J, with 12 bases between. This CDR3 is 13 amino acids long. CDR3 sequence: CASSFRTVFEQYF. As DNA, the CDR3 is TGTGCCAGCAGCTTTCGGACTGTCTTCGAGCAGTACTTC.